The clone carrying this TCR beta chain has only one observation. Its antigen is unidentified. The data are from a study of OX40 agonist ivuxolimab in advanced cancers. Study context: Patients were given ivuxolimab, an antibody that agonizes OX40 (CD134).

Study results and limitations: What antigens the expanded peripheral T cells recognized was never established.

The germline gives CDR1 SGHRS, CDR2 YFSETQ. V was clipped by 3 bases and J by 6 bases; unmatched bases: 5. The CDR3 totals 14 residues. TCRdb's copy holds only in-frame clones and misses some; the assay was immunoSEQ multiplex PCR. The sample comprises roughly 34,000 clones, approximately 89% of which are singletons, and 0.92% rests with the top ten. People who had autoimmune disease history or systemic immunosuppression were excluded. Sequences were derived from CD4+ or CD8+ T cells sorted from blood, sampled in a trial of the OX40 agonist ivuxolimab. The V gene is TRBV5-1, the J gene TRBJ1-2; 10 bases fit TRBD1. This clonotype originated in an adult with an advanced solid tumor such as melanoma, head and neck, liver or kidney cancer. Here the CDR3 reads CASSSETGGHGYTF. The CDR3 DNA reads TGCGCCAGCAGCTCAGAGACAGGGGGCCATGGCTACACCTTC.